This entry lists 26 T cell receptor beta chains sequenced from one sample in a study of Tregs in tolerant kidney transplant recipients (dated by TCRdb to 2018 to 2020). What the time point label conveys for this sample: blood sample drawn before combined kidney and bone marrow transplant. The library was generated by the immunoSEQ multiplex PCR assay. TCRdb limited this immuneACCESS table to in-frame rearrangements with V and J called. A share of clones is missing; checked studies link under half to unresolved V genes, and the rest is unexplained. Recorded for this sample are some 64,000 clones; approximately 98% of them occurred a single time. Clones ranked in the top ten supply 0.34% of the sample. The sequenced sample was Tregs from blood, obtained before the transplant. The receptors shown here come from a human donor who received a combined kidney and bone marrow transplant.

This chain joins TRBV7-9 and TRBJ2-7, with 8 positions matching TRBD1. Germline V gene sequence: CDR1 SEHNR, CDR2 FQNEAQ (reference sequence). Trimming took 4 bases from V and 0 from J; bases not matched to a gene: 8. The CDR3 sequence is 16 residues long. The CDR3 nucleotides are TGTGCCAGCAGCTCTCGGACAGGGAAGAGCTCCTACGAGCAGTACTTC. Translation gives CASSSRTGKSSYEQYF. The full variable domain, rest sourced from reference TRBV7-9 and TRBJ2-7, is DTGVSQNPRHKITKRGQNVTFRCDPISEHNRLYWYRQTLGQGPEFLTYFQNEAQLEKSRLLSDRFSAERPKGSFSTLEIQRTEQGDSAMYLCASSSRTGKSSYEQYFGPGTRLTVT.

The V and J genes are TRBV7-2 and TRBJ1-2, with 10 bases matching TRBD1. V lost 3 bases to trimming and J lost 3 bases; unmatched junction nucleotides: 4. The CDR3 spans 15 residues. CDR1 and CDR2 (germline): SGHTA, FQGNSA. Written as DNA, the CDR3 is TGTGCCAGCAGCTTCGGGACAGGGGTGGACTATGGCTACACCTTC. This codes for CASSFGTGVDYGYTF.

The chain joins TRBV5-1 to TRBJ1-1; no reliable D call. The germline V gene encodes CDR1 SGHRS and CDR2 YFSETQ. V was cut by 6 bases and J by 2 bases, with 14 bases left in between. The CDR3 consists of 14 residues. CDR3 in amino acids: CASTSGSANTEAFF. For the CDR3, the DNA is TGCGCCAGCACCAGCGGATCAGCCAACACTGAAGCTTTCTTT.

This chain uses TRBV19 with TRBJ1-1; weak D call: TRBD1 (5 bases). This CDR3 is 13 amino acids long. V was trimmed by 4 bases and J by 5 bases, leaving 11 bases between them. The germline CDR1 and CDR2 sequences are LNHDA and SQIVND (reference sequence). CDR3 residues: CASSKQGQTEAFF. In DNA form, the CDR3 reads TGTGCCAGTAGTAAGCAGGGTCAAACTGAAGCTTTCTTT.

V gene TRBV5-4 combines with J gene TRBJ2-7; 8 bases are a match to TRBD2. V shed 4 bases and J 6 bases; nucleotides not matched to a gene: 9. The CDR3 runs to 14 residues. CDR1 and CDR2 from the germline V gene are SGHNT and YYREEE (reference sequence). CDR3 DNA sequence: TGTGCCAGCAGCGGTTCCGGGACTAGGATCGAGCAGTACTTC. It specifies CASSGSGTRIEQYF. Together with reference TRBV5-4 and TRBJ2-7, the CDR3 gives the full variable domain: ETGVTQSPTHLIKTRGQQVTLRCSSQSGHNTVSWYQQALGQGPQFIFQYYREEENGRGNFPPRFSGLQFPNYSSELNVNALELDDSALYLCASSGSGTRIEQYFGPGTRLTVT.

The rearrangement uses TRBV28 and TRBJ2-7; D perhaps matches TRBD1 (5 bases). Germline V CDR1 and CDR2: MDHEN, SYDVKM. The ends were cut back, 6 bases at V and 6 bases at J, with 18 bases in the middle. The CDR3 loop spans 14 amino acids. In DNA form, the CDR3 reads TGTGCCAGCAGGTTGGGGCAGGATGCTGGCGAGCAGTACTTC. Protein: CASRLGQDAGEQYF. Full variable domain (rest looked up from reference TRBV28 and TRBJ2-7): DVKVTQSSRYLVKRTGEKVFLECVQDMDHENMFWYRQDPGLGLRLIYFSYDVKMKEKGDIPEGYSVSREKKERFSLILESASTNQTSMYLCASRLGQDAGEQYFGPGTRLTVT.

The chain carries TRBV7-8 and TRBJ2-2; 8 bases align to TRBD2. The CDR3 runs to 14 residues. V shed 11 bases, J shed 6 bases, and the junction held 11 bases outside the gene matches. Germline V CDR1 and CDR2: SGHVS, FQNEAQ. This CDR3 reads CAAGTSPYAGELFF. The CDR3 DNA reads TGTGCCGCCGGGACTAGTCCGTACGCCGGGGAGCTGTTTTTT.

The CDR3 loop reads CASSSPTADYTGELFF. In DNA, the CDR3 is TGTGCCAGCAGTTCGCCGACAGCTGATTACACCGGGGAGCTGTTTTTT. This chain links TRBV27 with TRBJ2-2; a possible D gene is TRBD1 (5 bases). The length of the CDR3 is 16 residues. Germline lookup yields CDR1 MNHEY and CDR2 SMNVEV (reference sequence). Trimming shortened V by 4 bases and J by 3 bases, and 15 bases separated the two germline ends.

V and J are TRBV29-1 and TRBJ1-1; a possible D gene is TRBD1 (6 bases). The CDR3 covers 12 residues. Germline V CDR1 and CDR2: SQVTM, ANQGSEA. V lost 6 bases to trimming and J lost 3 bases, with 11 bases between them. The CDR3 protein is CSVYRTDTEAFF. CDR3 nucleotides: TGCAGCGTATATAGGACAGACACTGAAGCTTTCTTT.

About this clone itself: The junction and the germline gene differ at one end; a read error may be behind it. CDR3 in amino acids: CASSLGVGGAQPPHF. The CDR3 coding sequence is TGTGCCAGCAGCTTGGGGGTCGGGGGGGCCCAACCCCCCCACTTT. The V gene is TRBV11-1, the J gene TRBJ1-6, with TRBD1 as a possible D gene (6 bases). This CDR3 spans 15 amino acids. CDR1 is SGHAT and CDR2 is FQDESV in the germline V gene (reference sequence).

J is TRBJ2-5 and V is TRBV30; 7 bases are a match to TRBD2. V gave up 5 bases and J gave up 1 base; unmatched junction bases: 1. The CDR3 covers 12 residues. Germline V CDR1 and CDR2: GTSNPN, SVGIG (reference sequence). In DNA, the CDR3 is TGTGCCTGGGGGACTATCCAAGAGACCCAGTACTTC. Translated, it gives CAWGTIQETQYF.

This sequence joins TRBV7-9 and TRBJ2-6; 12 bases are a match to TRBD2. The CDR3 contains 17 residues. J gave up 2 bases and V 4 bases, and 3 bases lay outside the gene matches. Germline-derived CDR1 and CDR2 are SEHNR and FQNEAQ (reference sequence). The CDR3 spells CASSSTSGRPGANVLTF. CDR3 bases: TGTGCCAGCAGCTCGACTAGCGGGAGACCTGGGGCCAACGTCCTGACTTTC. Full variable domain (rest looked up from reference TRBV7-9 and TRBJ2-6): DTGVSQNPRHKITKRGQNVTFRCDPISEHNRLYWYRQTLGQGPEFLTYFQNEAQLEKSRLLSDRFSAERPKGSFSTLEIQRTEQGDSAMYLCASSSTSGRPGANVLTFGAGSRLTVL.

The CDR3 DNA is TGTGCCAGCAGCGCTTCCAAACAGGGGGCTGATGGCTACACCTTC. As protein: CASSASKQGADGYTF. The V gene is TRBV2, the J gene TRBJ1-2, with 9 bases aligning to TRBD1. V shed 6 bases and J 6 bases; nucleotides not matched to a gene: 11. The CDR3 spans 15 residues. In germline, CDR1 is SNHLY, CDR2 FYNNEI.

The chain couples TRBV5-1 to TRBJ1-5; TRBD1 might be the D (5 bases). Germline V lookup: CDR1 SGHRS, CDR2 YFSETQ. Trimming removed 2 bases from V and 2 bases from J, with 11 bases in between. This CDR3 is 15 amino acids long. DNA for the CDR3: TGCGCCAGCAGCTTTGGGCGGGGGGGCAATCAGCCCCAGCATTTT. It specifies CASSFGRGGNQPQHF. The variable domain in full, with the rest retrieved from reference TRBV5-1 and TRBJ1-5, is KAGVTQTPRYLIKTRGQQVTLSCSPISGHRSVSWYQQTPGQGLQFLFEYFSETQRNKGNFPGRFSGRQFSNSRSEMNVSTLELGDSALYLCASSFGRGGNQPQHFGDGTRLSIL.

The genes are TRBV7-3 and TRBJ1-5; D perhaps matches TRBD1 (6 bases). V lost 2 bases and J 4 bases, leaving 24 bases between the germline ends. The CDR3 has 19 amino acids. Germline V lookup: CDR1 SGHTA, CDR2 FQGTGA. CDR3 residues: CASSLEVYRKGVGNQPQHF. The CDR3 DNA sequence: TGTGCCAGCAGCTTAGAGGTCTATAGGAAGGGGGTGGGGAATCAGCCCCAGCATTTT.

V and J are TRBV2 and TRBJ1-5; 8 positions agree with TRBD1. The V gene's germline CDR1 is SNHLY and CDR2 FYNNEI. The CDR3 runs 15 residues. Trimming at V came to 4 bases and at J to 1 base, leaving 3 bases not matched to a gene. CDR3 in amino acids: CASSVRQGSNQPQHF. CDR3 bases: TGTGCCAGCAGTGTTCGACAGGGGAGCAATCAGCCCCAGCATTTT.

CDR3 DNA: TGTGCCAGCAGCTTACGACTAGCGGCCTACAATGAGCAGTTCTTC. It is translated as CASSLRLAAYNEQFF. V is TRBV11-2 and J is TRBJ2-1; 9 bases agree with TRBD2. Germline V gene sequence: CDR1 SGHAT, CDR2 FQNNGV. This CDR3 has 15 amino acids. Losses at the gene ends were 2 bases for V and 2 bases for J; bases not matched to a gene: 1.

In nucleotides, the CDR3 is TGCGCCAGCAGCCAAGTTAGGGCAGGGGGGTCCGAGCAGTACTTC. It specifies CASSQVRAGGSEQYF. J is TRBJ2-7 and V is TRBV4-1; D may be TRBD1 (7 bases). The V gene's germline CDR1 is MGHRA and CDR2 YSYEKL. The CDR3 totals 15 residues. Trimming took off 1 base at V and 6 bases at J, with 16 bases between the two ends.

The chain uses TRBV9 and TRBJ2-1; 8 nucleotides line up with TRBD1. Germline V gene data show CDR1 as SGDLS and CDR2 as YYNGEE. The CDR3 is 16 amino acids. The trim removed 0 bases at V and 4 bases at J, leaving 6 bases unmatched. The DNA for the CDR3 is TGTGCCAGCAGCGTAGCGGGGACAGGTTTTTACAATGAGCAGTTCTTC. It specifies CASSVAGTGFYNEQFF.

As concerns this clone: At one end, the junction sequence differs from germline, possibly due to a read error. The chain combines TRBV5-5 with TRBJ2-7; maybe TRBD1 (6 bases). The CDR3 covers 11 residues. Germline V gene data show CDR1 as SGHKS and CDR2 as YYEKEE (reference sequence). The CDR3 reads CASRLGAEQYF. The DNA of the CDR3 is TGTGCCAGCAGATTGGGGGCCGAGCAGTACTTC. The variable domain in full, completed from reference TRBV5-5 and TRBJ2-7, reads DAGVTQSPTHLIKTRGQQVTLRCSPISGHKSVSWYQQVLGQGPQFIFQYYEKEERGRGNFPDRFSARQFPNYSSELNVNALLLGDSALYLCASRLGAEQYFGPGTRLTVT.

The chain combines TRBV7-2 with TRBJ2-6; D is ambiguous. Between the trimmed V and J ends, which lost 2 bases and 0 bases, there was a span of 11 bases. The CDR3 spans 17 residues. Germline V CDR1 and CDR2: SGHTA, FQGNSA. The CDR3 reads CASSLRSWSSGANVLTF. In DNA, the CDR3 is TGTGCCAGCAGCTTACGGAGCTGGAGCTCTGGGGCCAACGTCCTGACTTTC.

The chain uses TRBV2 and TRBJ1-1; TRBD1 is a possible D gene (6 bases). The CDR3 extends over 13 amino acids. Germline loops: CDR1 SNHLY, CDR2 FYNNEI. Trimming removed 5 bases from V and 5 bases from J, with 12 bases in between. CDR3 sequence (DNA): TGTGCCAGCAGTCCTACAGGGCTAACTGAAGCTTTCTTT. The encoded protein is CASSPTGLTEAFF.

The chain is built from TRBV7-2 and TRBJ1-4; D uncertain. The CDR3 covers 15 residues. V dropped 2 bases and J dropped 0 bases, with 7 bases sitting between them. CDR1 is SGHTA, CDR2 FQGNSA, per germline. The CDR3 DNA sequence: TGTGCCAGCAGCTTAAGAGTGTCAACTAATGAAAAACTGTTTTTT. Amino acid sequence: CASSLRVSTNEKLFF.

The chain recombines TRBV5-1 with TRBJ2-7; 10 bases agree with TRBD1. In germline, CDR1 is SGHRS, CDR2 YFSETQ. V dropped 4 bases and J dropped 7; count of bases not matched to a gene: 8. The CDR3 extends over 14 amino acids. The chain's CDR3 is CASSRDRGVREQYF. The CDR3 DNA reads as TGCGCCAGCAGCCGGGACAGGGGAGTGCGGGAGCAGTACTTC.

The J gene is TRBJ2-7, the V gene TRBV6-1; D may be TRBD2 (5 bases). The CDR3 has 13 amino acids. Per the germline V gene, CDR1 is MNHNS and CDR2 is SASEGT. V gave up 10 bases and J gave up 6 bases, with 19 bases separating them. The DNA of the CDR3 is TGTGCCACCTTTTCAAGCGGCCGGGGCGAGCAGTACTTC. This encodes CATFSSGRGEQYF.

This chain links TRBV2 with TRBJ1-2, with D perhaps TRBD1 (6 bases). Germline V lookup: CDR1 SNHLY, CDR2 FYNNEI. V was trimmed by 6 bases and J by 6 bases, leaving 8 bases between them. The CDR3 contains 11 residues. CDR3 loop: CASRNRDGYTF. CDR3 in DNA: TGTGCCAGCAGGAACAGGGATGGCTACACCTTC.